These T cell receptor beta chains were read from a single sample in a study of blood T cell repertoires in COVID-19. The data were produced by immunoSEQ multiplex PCR, yet TCRdb's version contains in-frame clones alone and is incomplete. The sample shows fewer than 70,000 clones, around nine tenths of them seen only once. Source material: peripheral blood. These receptors came from a woman aged 80 or over with active COVID-19. The CDR3 runs from the conserved cysteine through the conserved F or W. Fields, in order: V gene, clone size, J gene, D gene, CDR3 DNA, CDR3 protein. The D gene is left open where the match is weak. Clone size is shown for a subset of rows, as once, few, many or a class of expanded clone.

TRBV6-5	.	TRBJ2-5	.	TGTGCCAGCAGTTACTCTGGCAGCCAAGAGACCCAGTACTTC	CASSYSGSQETQYF
TRBV10-3	.	TRBJ2-2	.	TGTGCCATCAGTGAAGTGGGGGGAGACACCGGGGAGCTGTTTTTT	CAISEVGGDTGELFF
TRBV14	.	TRBJ1-1	.	TGTGCCAGCAGCCTCACAGCGAACACTGAAGCTTTCTTT	CASSLTANTEAFF
TRBV10-3	.	TRBJ2-7	.	TGTGCCATCAGCCCGGACAGCTACGAGCAGTACTTC	CAISPDSYEQYF
TRBV7-8	.	TRBJ2-7	.	TGTGCCAGCAGCCGCGCCGATACAGCGGGCCGGGAGCAGTACTTC	CASSRADTAGREQYF
TRBV5-6	.	TRBJ1-1	.	TGTGCCAGCAGCTTGGGGTCGGGGGAAGCTTTCTTT	CASSLGSGEAFF
TRBV19	.	TRBJ2-1	.	TGTGCCAGTAGTGTCCTAGCCAATGAGCAGTTCTTC	CASSVLANEQFF
TRBV3-1/TRBV3-2	.	TRBJ2-2	.	TGTGCCAGCAGCCAAGTCCCTAACACCGGGGAGCTGTTTTTT	CASSQVPNTGELFF
TRBV3-1/TRBV3-2	once	TRBJ2-5	.	TGTGCCAGCAGCCAAGATGGCGGTCGCCTATTGTACCAAGAGACCCAGTACTTC	CASSQDGGRLLYQETQYF
TRBV6-1	.	TRBJ1-2	.	TGTGCCAGCAGTGAAGGGTCGCAGTCCTATGGCTACACCTTC	CASSEGSQSYGYTF
TRBV30	.	TRBJ2-1	TRBD1	TGTGCCTGGAGTCAGGGGGCGCCTTACTACAATGAGCAGTTCTTC	CAWSQGAPYYNEQFF
TRBV6-6	once	TRBJ2-1	TRBD2	TGTGCCAGCAGTTACTCGCCGACTAGCGAATACAATGAGCAGTTCTTC	CASSYSPTSEYNEQFF
TRBV19	.	TRBJ1-3	.	TGTGCCAGTAGTATATTCTTGACATCTGGAAACACCATATATTTT	CASSIFLTSGNTIYF
TRBV4-1	once	TRBJ1-5	.	TGCGCCAGCAGCCAAGGTATGGCGAGGGGGAATCAGCCCCAGCATTTT	CASSQGMARGNQPQHF
TRBV18	.	TRBJ2-3	.	TGTGCCAGCTCACCGGACTCGGGGTCTAGCACAGATACGCAGTATTTT	CASSPDSGSSTDTQYF
TRBV19	.	TRBJ2-1	.	TGTGCCAGTAGTTCCACAGGGTTTGGTGAGCAGTTCTTC	CASSSTGFGEQFF
TRBV19	.	TRBJ1-2	.	TGTGCCAGTAGTATAGATCGGAACTATGGCTACACCTTC	CASSIDRNYGYTF
TRBV19	.	TRBJ2-2	TRBD2	TGTGCCAGTACCGAGTGGAGCGGGAGGGGGACCGGGGAGCTGTTTTTT	CASTEWSGRGTGELFF
TRBV10-3	.	TRBJ2-2	TRBD1	TGTGCCAACGGACAGGGCTCCACCGGGGAGCTGTTTTTT	CANGQGSTGELFF
TRBV5-1	.	TRBJ1-1	.	TGCGCCAGCAGCTCGATGACAGAGATGAACACTGAAGCTTTCTTT	CASSSMTEMNTEAFF
TRBV19	.	TRBJ2-3	TRBD2	TGTGCCAGTACCCTGGCGGGGGACTACCTAGATACGCAGTATTTT	CASTLAGDYLDTQYF
TRBV3-1/TRBV3-2	.	TRBJ2-7	TRBD2	TGTGCCAGCAGCCAAGGAGTCCTAGCGGGCGGCGAGCAGTACTTC	CASSQGVLAGGEQYF
TRBV7-9	.	TRBJ1-1	.	TGTGCCAGCAGCTTAGTGGAAGGCAGGGGCACTGAAGCTTTCTTT	CASSLVEGRGTEAFF
TRBV10-3	.	TRBJ2-2	.	TGTGCCGTCCTATCCGGCACCGGGGAGCTGTTTTTT	CAVLSGTGELFF
TRBV5-1	.	TRBJ2-2	.	TGCGCCAGCAGCTACACCACCGGGGAGCTGTTTTTT	CASSYTTGELFF
TRBV6-2/TRBV6-3	.	TRBJ1-1	TRBD1	TGTGCCAGCAGTTACACAGGGGGCCTGATGAACACTGAAGCTTTCTTT	CASSYTGGLMNTEAFF
TRBV19	.	TRBJ2-6	.	TGTGCCAGTAGTCCGGGGGCTGGGGCCAACGTCCTGACTTTC	CASSPGAGANVLTF